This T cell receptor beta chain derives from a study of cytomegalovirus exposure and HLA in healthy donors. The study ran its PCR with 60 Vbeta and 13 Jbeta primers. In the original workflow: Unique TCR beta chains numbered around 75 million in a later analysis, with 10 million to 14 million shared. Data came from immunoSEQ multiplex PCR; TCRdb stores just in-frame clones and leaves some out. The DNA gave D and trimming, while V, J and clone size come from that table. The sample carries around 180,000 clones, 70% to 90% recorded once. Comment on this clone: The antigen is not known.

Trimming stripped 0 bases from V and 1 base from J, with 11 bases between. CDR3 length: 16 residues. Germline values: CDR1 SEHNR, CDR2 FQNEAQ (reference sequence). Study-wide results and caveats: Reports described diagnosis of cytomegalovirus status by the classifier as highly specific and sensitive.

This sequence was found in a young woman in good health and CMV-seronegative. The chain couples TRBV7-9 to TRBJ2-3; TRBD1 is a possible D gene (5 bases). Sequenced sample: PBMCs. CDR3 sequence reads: CASSLAKGAGTDTQYF. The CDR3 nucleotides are TGTGCCAGCAGCTTAGCGAAAGGGGCAGGCACAGATACGCAGTATTTT.